The clone carrying this TCR beta chain came up a few times. What it binds is not known. These data belong to a study of T cells in Graves' hyperthyroidism and ophthalmopathy. RNA transcripts served as the template for amplifying TCR beta CDR3 regions. The HTBI primer set drove a first-round RT-PCR of the TCR CDR3. TCRdb re-called the multiplex PCR reads through MiXCR, storing one row per CDR3 protein. This table has about 560,000 distinct CDR3 sequences, 16% appearing once. Findings and limits, study-wide: Blood also carried most thyroid clonotypes expanded above 0.001.

Every diagnosis used clinical symptoms, serum thyroxine and TRAb, thyroid ultrasound and orbital computed tomography. Deletions cut 7 bases from V and 1 base from J, with 13 bases between. CDR1 MNHNS and CDR2 SASEGT come from the germline V gene. The CDR3 contains 15 residues. Sequenced: blood. The chain links TRBV6-1 to TRBJ2-2; D call uncertain. This sequence was found in a woman aged 18 to 35 with Graves' hyperthyroidism. CDR3 nucleotides: TGTGCCAGCATCCCAACACCGGGGAACACCGGGGAGCTGTTTTTT. Its translation: CASIPTPGNTGELFF.